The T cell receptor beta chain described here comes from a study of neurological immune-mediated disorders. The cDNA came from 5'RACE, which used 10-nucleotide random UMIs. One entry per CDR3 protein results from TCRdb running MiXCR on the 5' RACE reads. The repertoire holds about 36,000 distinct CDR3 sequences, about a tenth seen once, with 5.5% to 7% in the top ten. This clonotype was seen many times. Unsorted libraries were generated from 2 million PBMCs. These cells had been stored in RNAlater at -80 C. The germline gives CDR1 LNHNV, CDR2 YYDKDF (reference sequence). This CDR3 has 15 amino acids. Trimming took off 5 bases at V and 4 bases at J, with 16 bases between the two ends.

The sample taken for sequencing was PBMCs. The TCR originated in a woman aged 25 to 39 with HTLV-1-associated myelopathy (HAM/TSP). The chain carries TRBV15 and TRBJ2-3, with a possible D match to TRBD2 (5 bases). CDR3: CATSARGRNADTQYF. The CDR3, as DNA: TGTGCCACCAGCGCCCGAGGGAGAAACGCAGATACGCAGTATTTT.